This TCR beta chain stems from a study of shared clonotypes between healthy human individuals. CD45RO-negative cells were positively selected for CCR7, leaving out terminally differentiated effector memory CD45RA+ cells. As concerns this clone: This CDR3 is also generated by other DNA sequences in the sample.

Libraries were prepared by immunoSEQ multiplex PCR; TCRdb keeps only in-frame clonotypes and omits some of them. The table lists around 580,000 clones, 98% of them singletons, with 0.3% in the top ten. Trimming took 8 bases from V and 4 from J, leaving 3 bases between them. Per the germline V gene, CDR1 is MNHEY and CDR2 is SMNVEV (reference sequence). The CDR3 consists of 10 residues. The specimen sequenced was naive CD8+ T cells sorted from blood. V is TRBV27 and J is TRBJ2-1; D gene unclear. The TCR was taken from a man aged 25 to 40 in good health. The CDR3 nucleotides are TGTGCCAGCGGGTACAATGAGCAGTTCTTC. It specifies CASGYNEQFF.